This T cell receptor (beta chain) is from a study of blood T cell repertoires in COVID-19. Across the study: Acute and convalescent COVID-19 specimens originated in the United States, Italy and Spain. T cells, B-cell-depleted T cells, or PBMCs provided the cDNA or gDNA that served as material.

In this sample, this clone turned up once. Per the study methods: Researchers report that nucleated cell counts were estimated from reference gene primer amplification. The repertoire was sequenced with immunoSEQ multiplex PCR; TCRdb's copy has only in-frame clones and lacks some. For V, J and clone size, that table is used; D and trimming come from the DNA. The table includes about 200,000 clones, less than 90% detected once. Cohorts were determined from participant-reported clinical history. The CDR3 runs to 13 residues. The V and J ends lost 3 bases and 7 bases, in that order; junction bases with no gene match: 5. Looked up from germline, CDR1 is SGDLS and CDR2 is YYNGEE.

This rearrangement joins TRBV9 to TRBJ1-1; 8 bases match TRBD1. The TCR originated in a woman aged 25 to 45 who had been exposed to COVID-19. Sequencing used PBMCs or T cells enriched from blood (not recorded which). The CDR3 sequence is CASSAYRGGEAFF. The CDR3 coding sequence is TGTGCCAGCAGCGCGTACAGGGGGGGTGAAGCTTTCTTT. The entire variable domain, with the rest obtained from reference TRBV9 and TRBJ1-1, is as follows: DSGVTQTPKHLITATGQRVTLRCSPRSGDLSVYWYQQSLDQGLQFLIQYYNGEERAKGNILERFSAQQFPDLHSELNLSSLELGDSALYFCASSAYRGGEAFFGQGTRLTVV.